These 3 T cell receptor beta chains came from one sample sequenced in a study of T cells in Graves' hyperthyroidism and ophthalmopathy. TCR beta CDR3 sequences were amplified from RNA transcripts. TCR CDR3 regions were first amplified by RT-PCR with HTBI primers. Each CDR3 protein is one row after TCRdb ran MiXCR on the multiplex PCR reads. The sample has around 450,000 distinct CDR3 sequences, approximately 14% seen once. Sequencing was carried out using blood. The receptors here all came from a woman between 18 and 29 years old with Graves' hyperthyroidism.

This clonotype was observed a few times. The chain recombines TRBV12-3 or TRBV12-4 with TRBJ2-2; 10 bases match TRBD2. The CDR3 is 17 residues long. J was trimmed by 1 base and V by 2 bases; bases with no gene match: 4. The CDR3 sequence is CASSLPWTSGNTGELFF. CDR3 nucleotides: TGTGCCAGCAGTTTACCCTGGACTAGCGGGAACACCGGGGAGCTGTTTTTT.

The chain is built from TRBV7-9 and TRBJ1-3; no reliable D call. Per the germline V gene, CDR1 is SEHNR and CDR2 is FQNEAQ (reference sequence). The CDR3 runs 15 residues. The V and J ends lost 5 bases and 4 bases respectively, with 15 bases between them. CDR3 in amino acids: CASSHNLVAGNTIYF. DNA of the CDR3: TGTGCCAGCAGCCACAACCTAGTCGCCGGAAACACCATATATTTT. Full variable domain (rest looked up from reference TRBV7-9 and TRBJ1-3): DTGVSQNPRHKITKRGQNVTFRCDPISEHNRLYWYRQTLGQGPEFLTYFQNEAQLEKSRLLSDRFSAERPKGSFSTLEIQRTEQGDSAMYLCASSHNLVAGNTIYFGEGSWLTVV.

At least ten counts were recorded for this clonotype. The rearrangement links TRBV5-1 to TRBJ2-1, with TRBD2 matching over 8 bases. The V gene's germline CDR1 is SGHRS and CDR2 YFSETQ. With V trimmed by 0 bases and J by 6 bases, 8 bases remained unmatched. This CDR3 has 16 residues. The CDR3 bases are TGCGCCAGCAGCTTGGAAGTCGGGAGGGCCGGCAATGAGCAGTTCTTC. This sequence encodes CASSLEVGRAGNEQFF.